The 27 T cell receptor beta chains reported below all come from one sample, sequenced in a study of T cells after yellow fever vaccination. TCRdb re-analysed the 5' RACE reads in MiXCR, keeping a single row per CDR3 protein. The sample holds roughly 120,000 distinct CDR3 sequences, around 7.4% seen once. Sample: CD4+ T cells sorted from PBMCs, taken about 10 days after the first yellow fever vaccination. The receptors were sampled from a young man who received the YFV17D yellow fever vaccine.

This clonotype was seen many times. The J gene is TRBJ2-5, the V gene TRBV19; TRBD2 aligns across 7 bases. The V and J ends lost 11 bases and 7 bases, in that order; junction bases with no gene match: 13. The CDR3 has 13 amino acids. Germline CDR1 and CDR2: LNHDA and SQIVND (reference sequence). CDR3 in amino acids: CAASGFEERTQYF. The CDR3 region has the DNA TGTGCCGCTAGCGGATTTGAGGAGAGGACCCAGTACTTC.

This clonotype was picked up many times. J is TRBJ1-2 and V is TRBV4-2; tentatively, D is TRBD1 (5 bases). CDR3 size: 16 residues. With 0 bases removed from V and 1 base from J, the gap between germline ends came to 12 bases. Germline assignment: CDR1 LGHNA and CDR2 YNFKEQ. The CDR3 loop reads CASSQELAQGNYGYTF. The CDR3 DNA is TGTGCCAGCAGCCAAGAGTTGGCGCAGGGTAACTATGGCTACACCTTC.

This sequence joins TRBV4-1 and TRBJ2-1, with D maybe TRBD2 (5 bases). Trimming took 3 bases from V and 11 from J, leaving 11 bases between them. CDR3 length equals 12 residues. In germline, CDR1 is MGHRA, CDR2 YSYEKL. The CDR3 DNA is TGCGCCAGCAGCCACCGGGGAGAAAAGCAGTTCTTC. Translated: CASSHRGEKQFF.

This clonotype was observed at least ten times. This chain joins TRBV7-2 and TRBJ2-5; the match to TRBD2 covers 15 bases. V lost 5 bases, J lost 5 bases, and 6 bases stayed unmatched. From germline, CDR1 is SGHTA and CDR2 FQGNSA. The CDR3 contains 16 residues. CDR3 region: CASSTGLAGGFETQYF. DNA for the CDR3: TGTGCCAGCAGCACGGGACTAGCGGGGGGTTTCGAGACCCAGTACTTC.

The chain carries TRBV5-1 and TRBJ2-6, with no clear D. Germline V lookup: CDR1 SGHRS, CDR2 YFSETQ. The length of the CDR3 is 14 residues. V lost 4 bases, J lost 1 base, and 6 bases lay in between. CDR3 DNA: TGCGCCAGCAGCACCGCATCTGGGGCCAACGTCCTGACTTTC. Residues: CASSTASGANVLTF. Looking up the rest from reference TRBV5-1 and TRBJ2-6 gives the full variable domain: KAGVTQTPRYLIKTRGQQVTLSCSPISGHRSVSWYQQTPGQGLQFLFEYFSETQRNKGNFPGRFSGRQFSNSRSEMNVSTLELGDSALYLCASSTASGANVLTFGAGSRLTVL.

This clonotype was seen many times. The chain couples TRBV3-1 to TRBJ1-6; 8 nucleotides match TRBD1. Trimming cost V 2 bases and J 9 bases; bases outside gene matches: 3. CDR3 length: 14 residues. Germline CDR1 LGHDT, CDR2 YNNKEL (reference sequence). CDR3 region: CASSQRQGSSPLHF. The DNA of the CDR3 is TGTGCCAGCAGCCAAAGACAGGGGAGTTCACCCCTCCACTTT.

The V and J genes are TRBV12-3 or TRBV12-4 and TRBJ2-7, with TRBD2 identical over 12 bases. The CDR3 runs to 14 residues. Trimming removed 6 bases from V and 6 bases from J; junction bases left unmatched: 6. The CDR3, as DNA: TGTGCCAGCAGCCTAGCGGGGGGGCCGTCCGAGCAGTACGTC. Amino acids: CASSLAGGPSEQYV.

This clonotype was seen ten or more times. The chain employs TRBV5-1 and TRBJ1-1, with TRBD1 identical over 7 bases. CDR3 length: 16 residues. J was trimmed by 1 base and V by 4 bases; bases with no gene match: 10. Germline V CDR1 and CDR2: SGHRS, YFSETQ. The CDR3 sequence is CASSVRQGLTNTEAFF. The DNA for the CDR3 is TGCGCCAGCAGCGTAAGACAGGGTTTAACGAACACTGAAGCTTTCTTT.

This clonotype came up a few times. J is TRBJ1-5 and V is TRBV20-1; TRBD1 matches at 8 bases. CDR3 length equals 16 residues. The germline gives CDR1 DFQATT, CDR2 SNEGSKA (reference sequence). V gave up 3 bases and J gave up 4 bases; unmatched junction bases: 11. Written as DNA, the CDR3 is TGCAGTGCTAGTCCCAGGGGGCGCGAAGGGAATCAGCCCCAGCATTTT. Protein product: CSASPRGREGNQPQHF.

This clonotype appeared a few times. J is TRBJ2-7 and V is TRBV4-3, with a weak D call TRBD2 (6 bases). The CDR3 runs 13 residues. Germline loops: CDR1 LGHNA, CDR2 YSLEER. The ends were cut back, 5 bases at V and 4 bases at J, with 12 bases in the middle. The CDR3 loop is CASSEGTSYEQYF. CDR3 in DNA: TGCGCCAGCAGCGAGGGGACTTCTTACGAGCAGTACTTC.

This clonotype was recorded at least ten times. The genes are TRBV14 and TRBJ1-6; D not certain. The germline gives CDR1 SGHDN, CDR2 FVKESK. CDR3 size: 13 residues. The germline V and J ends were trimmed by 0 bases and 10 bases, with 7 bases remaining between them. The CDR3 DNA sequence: TGTGCCAGCAGCCAAGATCCCGGGTCACCCCTCCACTTT. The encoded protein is CASSQDPGSPLHF.

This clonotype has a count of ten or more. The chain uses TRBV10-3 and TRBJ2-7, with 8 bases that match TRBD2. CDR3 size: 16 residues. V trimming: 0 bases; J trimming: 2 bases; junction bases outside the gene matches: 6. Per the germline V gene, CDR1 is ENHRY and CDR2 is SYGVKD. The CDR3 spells CAISESGGAVAYEQYF. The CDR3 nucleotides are TGTGCCATCAGTGAGTCCGGGGGGGCCGTCGCCTACGAGCAGTACTTC.

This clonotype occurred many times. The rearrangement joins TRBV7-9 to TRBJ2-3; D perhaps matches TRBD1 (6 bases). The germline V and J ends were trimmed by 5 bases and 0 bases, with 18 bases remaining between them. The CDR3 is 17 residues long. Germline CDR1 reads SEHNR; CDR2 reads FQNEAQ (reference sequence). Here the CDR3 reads CASSKGGASSSTDTQYF. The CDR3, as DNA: TGTGCCAGCAGCAAAGGGGGAGCTTCTTCTAGCACAGATACGCAGTATTTT.

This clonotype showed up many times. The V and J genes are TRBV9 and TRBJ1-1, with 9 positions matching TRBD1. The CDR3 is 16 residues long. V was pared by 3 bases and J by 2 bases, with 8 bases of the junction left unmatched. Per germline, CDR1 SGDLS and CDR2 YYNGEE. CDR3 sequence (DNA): TGTGCCAGCAGCGGGCGGTTGGGACAGGGTAACACTGAAGCTTTCTTT. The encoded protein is CASSGRLGQGNTEAFF.

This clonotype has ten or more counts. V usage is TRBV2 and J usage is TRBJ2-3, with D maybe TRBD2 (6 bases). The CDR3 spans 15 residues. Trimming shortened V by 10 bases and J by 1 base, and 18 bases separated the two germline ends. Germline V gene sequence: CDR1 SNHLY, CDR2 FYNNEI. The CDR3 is CATPNRGGGTDTQYF. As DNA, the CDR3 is TGTGCCACTCCAAACCGGGGCGGGGGCACAGATACGCAGTATTTT.

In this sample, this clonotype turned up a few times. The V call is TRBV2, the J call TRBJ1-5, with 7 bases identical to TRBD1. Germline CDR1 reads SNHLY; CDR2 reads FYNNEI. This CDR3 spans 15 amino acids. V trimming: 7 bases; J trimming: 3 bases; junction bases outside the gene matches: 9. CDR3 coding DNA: TGTGCCAGCATGCTACAGGGGTTCATCAATCAGCCCCAGCATTTT. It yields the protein CASMLQGFINQPQHF.

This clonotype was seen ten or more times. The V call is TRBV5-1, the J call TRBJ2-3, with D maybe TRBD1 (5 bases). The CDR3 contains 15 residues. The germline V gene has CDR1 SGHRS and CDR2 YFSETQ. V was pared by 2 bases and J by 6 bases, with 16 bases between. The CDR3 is CASSFGAYRADTQYF. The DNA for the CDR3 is TGCGCCAGCAGCTTTGGGGCCTACCGAGCGGATACGCAGTATTTT.

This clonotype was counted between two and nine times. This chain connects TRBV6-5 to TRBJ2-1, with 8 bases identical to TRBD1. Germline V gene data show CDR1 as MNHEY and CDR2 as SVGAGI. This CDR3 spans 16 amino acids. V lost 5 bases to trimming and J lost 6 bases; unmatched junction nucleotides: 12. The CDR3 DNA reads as TGTGCCAGCAGTACCCAGGGGGCAGGGGGAGGCAATGAGCAGTTCTTC. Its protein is CASSTQGAGGGNEQFF.

The CDR3 nucleotides are TGTGCCAGCAGTGCCCTAGGGGCGCAAAGTCAGCCCCAGCATTTT. Its protein is CASSALGAQSQPQHF. The chain links TRBV6-1 to TRBJ1-5, with D tentatively TRBD1 (5 bases). The CDR3 consists of 15 residues. The germline V gene has CDR1 MNHNS and CDR2 SASEGT. Deletions cut 4 bases from V and 6 bases from J, with 16 bases between.

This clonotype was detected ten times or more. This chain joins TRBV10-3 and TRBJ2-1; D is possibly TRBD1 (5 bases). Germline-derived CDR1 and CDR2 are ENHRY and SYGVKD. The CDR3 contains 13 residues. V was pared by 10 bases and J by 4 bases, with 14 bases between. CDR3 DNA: TGTGCCACTCAATTCGGACAATACAATGAGCAGTTCTTC. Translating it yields CATQFGQYNEQFF.

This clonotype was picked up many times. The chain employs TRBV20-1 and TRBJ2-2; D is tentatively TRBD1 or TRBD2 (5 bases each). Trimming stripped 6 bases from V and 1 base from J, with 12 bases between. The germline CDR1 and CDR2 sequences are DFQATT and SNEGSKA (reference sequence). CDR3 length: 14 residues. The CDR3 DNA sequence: TGCAGTGCCTCCGGGACCCAGAACACCGGGGAGCTGTTTTTT. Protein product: CSASGTQNTGELFF.

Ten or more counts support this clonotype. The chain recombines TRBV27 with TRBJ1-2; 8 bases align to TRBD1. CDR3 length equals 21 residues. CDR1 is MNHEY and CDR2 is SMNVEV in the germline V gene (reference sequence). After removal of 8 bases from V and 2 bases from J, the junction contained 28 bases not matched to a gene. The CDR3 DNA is TGTGCCAGCTCCCGGATTATGCTCTTAGCCCGGGACAGGTCCGCAAACTATGGCTACACCTTC. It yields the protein CASSRIMLLARDRSANYGYTF.

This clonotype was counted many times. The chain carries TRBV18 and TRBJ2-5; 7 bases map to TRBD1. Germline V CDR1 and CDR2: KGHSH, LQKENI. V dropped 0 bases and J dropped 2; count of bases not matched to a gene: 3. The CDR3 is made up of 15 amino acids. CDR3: CASSPPGRGQETQYF. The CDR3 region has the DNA TGTGCCAGCTCACCACCGGGCAGGGGGCAAGAGACCCAGTACTTC. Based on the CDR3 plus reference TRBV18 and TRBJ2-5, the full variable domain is NAGVMQNPRHLVRRRGQEARLRCSPMKGHSHVYWYRQLPEEGLKFMVYLQKENIIDESGMPKERFSAEFPKEGPSILRIQQVVRGDSAAYFCASSPPGRGQETQYFGPGTRLLVL.

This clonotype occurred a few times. DNA of the CDR3: TGTGCCAGCAGCCCAAGCGCGGGGTTAGGGTATCAGGATCAGCCCCAGCATTTT. Amino acids: CASSPSAGLGYQDQPQHF. The chain couples TRBV4-2 to TRBJ1-5; the D is unclear. V was trimmed by 4 bases and J by 5 bases, leaving 24 bases between them. The CDR3 totals 18 residues. Germline-derived CDR1 and CDR2 are LGHNA and YNFKEQ.

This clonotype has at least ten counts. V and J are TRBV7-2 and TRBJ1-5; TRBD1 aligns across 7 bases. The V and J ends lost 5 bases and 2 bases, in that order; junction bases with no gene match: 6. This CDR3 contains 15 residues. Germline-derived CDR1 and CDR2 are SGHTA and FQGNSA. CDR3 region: CASSRDRVGNQPQHF. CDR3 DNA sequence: TGTGCCAGCAGCCGAGACAGGGTTGGCAATCAGCCCCAGCATTTT.

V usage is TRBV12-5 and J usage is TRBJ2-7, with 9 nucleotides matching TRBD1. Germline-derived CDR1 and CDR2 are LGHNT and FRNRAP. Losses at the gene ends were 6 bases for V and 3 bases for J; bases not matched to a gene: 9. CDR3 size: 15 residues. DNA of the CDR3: TGTGCTAGTGGCCCTGGACAGGGGTCGTTCTACGAGCAGTACGTC. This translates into CASGPGQGSFYEQYV.

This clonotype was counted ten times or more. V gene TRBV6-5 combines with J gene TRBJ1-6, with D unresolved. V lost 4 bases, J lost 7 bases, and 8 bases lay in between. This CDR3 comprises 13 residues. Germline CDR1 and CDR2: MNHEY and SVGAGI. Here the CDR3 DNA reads TGTGCCAGCAGTTCAACCACCAATTCACCCCTCCACTTT. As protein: CASSSTTNSPLHF.